The 16 T cell receptor beta chains below all came from one sample that was sequenced in a study of persistence of HIV-infected CD4 T cells. These TCRs are of unknown antigen specificity. Overlapping HIV-1 Gag 15-mer peptides at roughly 1 ug per peptide per mL were used. Memory cells lacking CD40L and CD69 with high CD45RO were sorted. This was the immunoSEQ version 4 assay in survey mode. The repertoire was sequenced with immunoSEQ multiplex PCR; TCRdb's copy has only in-frame clones and lacks some. This sample yields about 40,000 clones, of which 75% to 80% are seen a single time; more than 13% belongs to the top ten. The material sequenced was CD4+ T cells sorted from PBMCs after roughly 20-hour stimulation, taken from a patient who received antiretroviral therapy. These receptors were taken from an adult man with HIV who was CMV-seropositive.

The chain links TRBV7-2 to TRBJ2-1; 13 nucleotides agree with TRBD2. The J segment lost 7 bases and the V segment lost 3 bases, leaving 3 bases of the junction unmatched. Germline CDR1 SGHTA, CDR2 FQGNSA. The CDR3 contains 15 residues. The CDR3 DNA reads TGTGCCAGCAGCTTCTGGACTAGCGGGAGTAATGAGCAGTTCTTC. It specifies CASSFWTSGSNEQFF.

V usage is TRBV6-2 or TRBV6-3 and J usage is TRBJ2-7; D not resolved. Germline V gives CDR1 MNHEY, CDR2 SVGEGT. V lost 0 bases and J 1 base, leaving 7 bases between the germline ends. This CDR3 region has 14 residues. CDR3 amino acids: CASSYSEGSYEQYF. The CDR3 DNA reads TGTGCCAGCAGTTACTCGGAAGGTTCCTACGAGCAGTACTTC.

This chain connects TRBV7-6 to TRBJ1-1; D not resolved. There are 18 residues in the CDR3. V was trimmed by 1 base and J by 4 bases, leaving 22 bases between them. Germline assignment: CDR1 SGHVS and CDR2 FNYEAQ. In DNA form, the CDR3 reads TGTGCCAGCAGCTTAGGAGGAGGGTTCGGTTTCTACCCCACTGAAGCTTTCTTT. Translating gives CASSLGGGFGFYPTEAFF.

This sequence joins TRBV4-2 and TRBJ2-6; D is ambiguous. V was cut by 8 bases and J by 1 base, with 15 bases left in between. The germline V gene encodes CDR1 LGHNA and CDR2 YNFKEQ. This CDR3 spans 16 amino acids. The CDR3 region has the DNA TGTGCCAGCGGGTGGGCCTTATTTTCTGGGGCCAACGTCCTGACTTTC. Its translation: CASGWALFSGANVLTF.

This chain links TRBV3-1 (or the pseudogene TRBV3-2) with TRBJ2-2, with 8 bases that match TRBD1. Germline CDR1 LGHDT, CDR2 YNNKEL (reference sequence). The CDR3 contains 19 residues. The trim removed 3 bases at V and 1 base at J, leaving 13 bases unmatched. CDR3 DNA sequence: TGTGCCAGCAGCCAGATCCATTCTCAGACAGGGGTGAACACCGGGGAGCTGTTTTTT. Translated: CASSQIHSQTGVNTGELFF.

Remarks on this clone: Within the sample, other DNA sequences also encode this same CDR3. The chain employs TRBV5-1 and TRBJ1-3, with D unresolved. The CDR3 loop spans 17 amino acids. Germline CDR1 is SGHRS and CDR2 is YFSETQ. With 0 bases removed from V and 0 bases from J, the gap between germline ends came to 13 bases. CDR3 coding DNA: TGCGCCAGCAGCTTGGGAGCGGGAGCGGGCTCTGGAAACACCATATATTTT. It translates to CASSLGAGAGSGNTIYF.

The V call is TRBV5-1, the J call TRBJ1-2; a possible D gene is TRBD1 (6 bases). Trimming cost V 3 bases and J 4 bases, with 19 bases left between them. Germline-derived CDR1 and CDR2 are SGHRS and YFSETQ. The CDR3 length is 16 residues. DNA of the CDR3: TGCGCCAGCAGCTACGACAGGCCCTCCTTGTTCTATGGCTACACCTTC. Amino acids: CASSYDRPSLFYGYTF.

The chain combines TRBV7-6 with TRBJ1-1; TRBD1 matches at 9 bases. The germline V gene encodes CDR1 SGHVS and CDR2 FNYEAQ. This CDR3 comprises 16 residues. V dropped 5 bases and J dropped 4; count of bases not matched to a gene: 11. The CDR3 sequence: CASSQLQGAVGTEAFF. The CDR3 DNA sequence: TGTGCCAGCAGCCAACTACAGGGGGCGGTTGGCACTGAAGCTTTCTTT. Full variable domain (remainder filled in from reference TRBV7-6 and TRBJ1-1): GAGVSQSPRYKVTKRGQDVALRCDPISGHVSLYWYRQALGQGPEFLTYFNYEAQQDKSGLPNDRFSAERPEGSISTLTIQRTEQRDSAMYRCASSQLQGAVGTEAFFGQGTRLTVV.

The chain is built from TRBV3-1 (or the pseudogene TRBV3-2) and TRBJ1-2, with 7 bases lining up with TRBD1. The CDR3 is 14 residues long. Per the germline V gene, CDR1 is LGHDT and CDR2 is YNNKEL (reference sequence). With V trimmed by 3 bases and J by 3 bases, 4 bases remained unmatched. CDR3 bases: TGTGCCAGCAGCCAGAAAGGGGGCGACTATGGCTACACCTTC. Translating gives CASSQKGGDYGYTF.

The rearrangement joins TRBV6-5 to TRBJ1-1; no reliable D call. V lost 2 bases to trimming and J lost 4 bases, with 8 bases between them. In germline, CDR1 is MNHEY, CDR2 SVGAGI. CDR3 length: 13 amino acids. This CDR3 is CASSYGAGTEAFF. CDR3 in DNA: TGTGCCAGCAGTTACGGCGCGGGCACTGAAGCTTTCTTT.

This clone was picked up one time. The chain couples TRBV19 to TRBJ1-5; the match to TRBD1 covers 9 bases. Germline-derived CDR1 and CDR2 are LNHDA and SQIVND (reference sequence). The CDR3 runs 16 residues. The ends lost 6 bases at V and 0 bases at J; junction bases unmatched: 6. CDR3 residues: CASRDGQGNSNQPQHF. The CDR3 nucleotides read TGTGCCAGTAGGGACGGACAGGGGAATAGCAATCAGCCCCAGCATTTT.

The chain links TRBV9 to TRBJ2-5; a weak D match, TRBD1 (6 bases). With 0 bases removed from V and 3 bases from J, the gap between germline ends came to 12 bases. The CDR3 has 15 amino acids. CDR1 is SGDLS and CDR2 is YYNGEE in the germline V gene. The CDR3 sequence is CASSVGTGLEETQYF. DNA of the CDR3: TGTGCCAGCAGCGTAGGAACAGGGCTTGAAGAGACCCAGTACTTC.

The rearrangement joins TRBV15 to TRBJ1-6, with D maybe TRBD1 (5 bases). The V gene lost 8 bases and the J gene lost 0 bases, with 8 bases spanning the gap. The CDR3 covers 14 residues. Germline V gene sequence: CDR1 LNHNV, CDR2 YYDKDF (reference sequence). This CDR3 reads CATGGGSYNSPLHF. DNA of the CDR3: TGTGCCACCGGGGGAGGCTCCTATAATTCACCCCTCCACTTT.

The gene calls are TRBV5-1 and TRBJ2-1, with D perhaps TRBD1 (6 bases). The V gene lost 3 bases and the J gene lost 0 bases, with 10 bases spanning the gap. Looked up from germline, CDR1 is SGHRS and CDR2 is YFSETQ. This CDR3 contains 15 residues. The DNA of the CDR3 is TGCGCCAGCAGCTCGGACAGTCCCTCCTACAATGAGCAGTTCTTC. It is translated as CASSSDSPSYNEQFF.

This rearrangement joins TRBV4-3 to TRBJ2-2; the D gene is possibly TRBD1 (5 bases). CDR3 length: 15 amino acids. V gave up 1 base and J gave up 0 bases, with 6 bases separating them. Germline V gene lookup returns CDR1 LGHNA and CDR2 YSLEER. CDR3 DNA: TGCGCCAGCAGCCAAGGGACAACGAACACCGGGGAGCTGTTTTTT. It specifies CASSQGTTNTGELFF.

The chain carries TRBV27 and TRBJ1-6, with 8 bases matching TRBD1. The CDR3 loop spans 17 amino acids. Germline trimming cut 3 bases from V and 0 bases from J; bases unmatched to any gene: 4. Germline V gene lookup returns CDR1 MNHEY and CDR2 SMNVEV (reference sequence). CDR3 coding DNA: TGTGCCAGCAGTTTCGGGACAGGTAGCTCCTATAATTCACCCCTCCACTTT. Protein sequence: CASSFGTGSSYNSPLHF.